The rows below give T cell receptor beta chains drawn from one sample of a study of T-cell memory formation after mild COVID-19. TCRdb analysed the 5' RACE reads with MiXCR anew, one entry per CDR3 protein. The table has about 400,000 distinct CDR3 sequences, around a quarter seen once. The sequenced sample was PBMCs or a T cell subset sorted from them (not recorded which). These receptors originate from an adult woman who had mild COVID-19 (a few samples of this study predate the infection). Cell type and time point are not known. The CDR3 runs from the conserved cysteine through the conserved F or W.

>TRBJ2-7|TRBV20-1
CSATAGQGAGSYEQYF
>TRBJ2-2|TRBV12-5
CASGLVPGGELFF
>TRBJ2-7|TRBV7-9
CASSLADRDEQYF
>TRBJ1-4|TRBV6-6
CASSFITEERAEKLFF
>TRBJ1-1|TRBV20-1
CSARHTEAFF
>TRBJ2-5|TRBV6-1
CASSESWVGQETQYF
>TRBJ1-3|TRBV9
CASSPVVRPSGNTIYF
>TRBJ2-1|TRBV7-9
CASSSTQAREGYNEQFF
>TRBJ2-7|TRBV6-5
CASIETGQGAYEQYF
>TRBJ1-2|TRBV12-3/TRBV12-4
CASSLGDRGGYTF
>TRBJ1-6|TRBV12-3/TRBV12-4
CASSSSGQGARSPLHF
>TRBJ1-2|TRBV9
CASSARQGTYGYTF
>TRBJ1-2|TRBV6-5
CASSDTSPNYGYNF
>TRBJ1-2|TRBV11-3
CASSLEMTGGIYGYTF
>TRBJ2-5|TRBV5-1
CASRSGMVETQYF
>TRBJ2-3|TRBV20-1
CSAPTSGRTGTDTQYF
>TRBJ2-7|TRBV9
CASSVSSRQDIYEQYF
>TRBJ1-1|TRBV20-1
CSARSLNTEAFF